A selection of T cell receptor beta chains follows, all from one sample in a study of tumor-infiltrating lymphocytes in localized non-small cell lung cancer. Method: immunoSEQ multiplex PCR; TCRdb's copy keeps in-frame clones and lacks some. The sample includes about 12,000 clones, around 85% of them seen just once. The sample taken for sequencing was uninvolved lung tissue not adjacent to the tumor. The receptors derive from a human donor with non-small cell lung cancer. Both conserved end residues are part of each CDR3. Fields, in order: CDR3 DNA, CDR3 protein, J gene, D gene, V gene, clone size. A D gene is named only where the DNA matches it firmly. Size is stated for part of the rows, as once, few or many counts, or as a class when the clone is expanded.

DNA: TGTGCCAGCAGTGAAAACTATGAAAAACTGTTTTTT
CDR3: CASSENYEKLFF
J: TRBJ1-4
D: NA
V: TRBV2
size: NA

DNA: TGTGCCAGCAGCTTGAATCGTGGCTACACCTTC
CDR3: CASSLNRGYTF
J: TRBJ1-2
D: NA
V: TRBV5-6
size: NA

DNA: TGTGCCAGCAGCCCCCTCGGGTGGGGGACAGGGGATGGCTACACCTTC
CDR3: CASSPLGWGTGDGYTF
J: TRBJ1-2
D: TRBD1
V: TRBV7-9
size: once

DNA: TGCAGCGCGCGGGGTGTCTACGAGCAGTACTTC
CDR3: CSARGVYEQYF
J: TRBJ2-7
D: NA
V: TRBV29-1
size: NA

DNA: TGCGCCAGCAGCCAAGAAATCAGCGGGGTTGGCAATCAGCCCCAGCATTTT
CDR3: CASSQEISGVGNQPQHF
J: TRBJ1-5
D: NA
V: TRBV4-1
size: NA

DNA: TGTGCCAGCAGTTCCGGGACAGGGCCCTGGTACGAGCAGTACTTC
CDR3: CASSSGTGPWYEQYF
J: TRBJ2-7
D: TRBD1
V: TRBV2
size: medium-sized

DNA: TGCACCAGCAGCCAAGGGAGACCAGGGTCCCTGAATCAGCCCCAGCATTTT
CDR3: CTSSQGRPGSLNQPQHF
J: TRBJ1-5
D: NA
V: TRBV1
size: NA

DNA: TGTGCCATCAATCCGGGACAGGGCCACGAGCAGTACTTC
CDR3: CAINPGQGHEQYF
J: TRBJ2-7
D: TRBD1
V: TRBV10-3
size: NA

DNA: TGTGCCAGCAGACCAACAGGGATCTCTGGAAACACCATATATTTT
CDR3: CASRPTGISGNTIYF
J: TRBJ1-3
D: NA
V: TRBV28
size: NA

DNA: TGTGCCAGCAGTCTCTCCCAGGGGGACGATACGCAGTATTTT
CDR3: CASSLSQGDDTQYF
J: TRBJ2-3
D: TRBD1
V: TRBV7-6
size: NA

DNA: TGTGCCAGCAATGTTGACGGAGGCACAGATACGCAGTATTTT
CDR3: CASNVDGGTDTQYF
J: TRBJ2-3
D: NA
V: TRBV2
size: NA

DNA: TGCGCCAGCAGCTCCACCCGGGGGGTGGGCACTGAAGCTTTCTTT
CDR3: CASSSTRGVGTEAFF
J: TRBJ1-1
D: NA
V: TRBV5-1
size: NA

DNA: TGTGCCAGCTCACCACCGGACACCCATAATGAAAAACTGTTTTTT
CDR3: CASSPPDTHNEKLFF
J: TRBJ1-4
D: NA
V: TRBV18
size: NA

DNA: TGCAGCGTTGAAGATCTGACAGGCTTGACCTCCTACGAGCAGTACTTC
CDR3: CSVEDLTGLTSYEQYF
J: TRBJ2-7
D: NA
V: TRBV29-1
size: NA

DNA: TGTGCCAGCAGCTTAGAGGCAGCACTGGAGCAGTTCTTC
CDR3: CASSLEAALEQFF
J: TRBJ2-1
D: NA
V: TRBV11-2
size: NA

DNA: TGCAGCGTTGAACTCCGGGAGCGAGGCACAGATACGCAGTATTTT
CDR3: CSVELRERGTDTQYF
J: TRBJ2-3
D: NA
V: TRBV29-1
size: NA

DNA: TGTGCCAGCACCAAAGGACAGAGTCGGGAGCAGTACTTC
CDR3: CASTKGQSREQYF
J: TRBJ2-7
D: NA
V: TRBV2
size: NA

DNA: TGTGCTAGCAGCCCGGGGACACACAACCGAATGATGAACACTGAAGCTTTCTTT
CDR3: CASSPGTHNRMMNTEAFF
J: TRBJ1-1
D: NA
V: TRBV7-7
size: NA

DNA: TGTGCCAGCCAAAGGACAGGGGGCCTTAATGAAAAACTGTTTTTT
CDR3: CASQRTGGLNEKLFF
J: TRBJ1-4
D: TRBD1
V: TRBV25-1
size: NA

DNA: TGCGCCAGCAGCCACATTACAGGTGGGGAGACCCAGTACTTC
CDR3: CASSHITGGETQYF
J: TRBJ2-5
D: NA
V: TRBV5-1
size: NA

DNA: TGTGCCAGCAGCTTAGGAGGGGGGCAAGAGACCCAGTACTTC
CDR3: CASSLGGGQETQYF
J: TRBJ2-5
D: NA
V: TRBV7-2
size: NA

DNA: TGTGCCAGCAGATGGACAGACCAAGAGACCCAGTACTTC
CDR3: CASRWTDQETQYF
J: TRBJ2-5
D: NA
V: TRBV6-1
size: once

DNA: TGCGCCAGCAGCTTGGGAACCTTTTCATTCTCTGGAAACACCATATATTTT
CDR3: CASSLGTFSFSGNTIYF
J: TRBJ1-3
D: NA
V: TRBV5-1
size: NA

DNA: TGCAGCGTTGACAGGGGGTCCGACGATACGCAGTATTTT
CDR3: CSVDRGSDDTQYF
J: TRBJ2-3
D: TRBD1
V: TRBV29-1
size: NA

DNA: TGTGCCAGCAGCCAGAGTAGGCGGGGATCCTCCTACGAGCAGTACTTC
CDR3: CASSQSRRGSSYEQYF
J: TRBJ2-7
D: NA
V: TRBV6-6
size: NA

DNA: TGTGCCAGCAGCGCTGGGACAGGGCAGAACTATGGCTACACCTTC
CDR3: CASSAGTGQNYGYTF
J: TRBJ1-2
D: TRBD1
V: TRBV7-8
size: NA

DNA: TGTGCCACCGGACTAGCGGGGTCCTACGAGCAGTACTTC
CDR3: CATGLAGSYEQYF
J: TRBJ2-7
D: TRBD2
V: TRBV10-3
size: NA

DNA: TGTGCCAGCAGCCATGGGGCGTACGGGTCTGGGGCCAACGTCCTGACTTTC
CDR3: CASSHGAYGSGANVLTF
J: TRBJ2-6
D: NA
V: TRBV7-9
size: few

DNA: TGTGCCTGGACCCAAGGTGAAGGCTATGGCTACACCTTC
CDR3: CAWTQGEGYGYTF
J: TRBJ1-2
D: NA
V: TRBV30
size: NA

DNA: TGTGCCAGCAGGGGGGGAAGATACGGGGGTGGCTACACCTTC
CDR3: CASRGGRYGGGYTF
J: TRBJ1-2
D: NA
V: TRBV6-5
size: NA

DNA: TGTGCCAGCAGCCCCCGCGCCGGGACTAGCGGGCCGGGGGCCGGGGAGCTGTTTTTT
CDR3: CASSPRAGTSGPGAGELFF
J: TRBJ2-2
D: NA
V: TRBV12-1
size: NA

DNA: TGTGCCAGCAGCTTGGGTTTAAGGACAGGGGTAGAGACCCAGTACTTC
CDR3: CASSLGLRTGVETQYF
J: TRBJ2-5
D: TRBD1
V: TRBV7-9
size: NA

DNA: TGTGCCAGCAGTGCCCACAGGGTACGGAGGGATTCACCCCTCCACTTT
CDR3: CASSAHRVRRDSPLHF
J: TRBJ1-6
D: NA
V: TRBV6-1
size: few

DNA: TGTGCCATCAGTCCGGGACAGTACGCCTACGAGCAGTACTTC
CDR3: CAISPGQYAYEQYF
J: TRBJ2-7
D: TRBD1
V: TRBV10-3
size: NA

DNA: TGTGCCAGCAGCCCCGGGCGGGTCTCTGGAAACACCATATATTTT
CDR3: CASSPGRVSGNTIYF
J: TRBJ1-3
D: NA
V: TRBV27
size: NA

DNA: TGTGCCAGCAGTTTACCTATGAGTGCAGGGGGCAATCAGCCCCAGCATTTT
CDR3: CASSLPMSAGGNQPQHF
J: TRBJ1-5
D: NA
V: TRBV28
size: NA

DNA: TGTGCCAGTAGTATCGTCGGGACTAGCGGGAGGTACGAGCAGTACTTC
CDR3: CASSIVGTSGRYEQYF
J: TRBJ2-7
D: TRBD2
V: TRBV19
size: NA

DNA: TGTGCCAGTAGCCCTTCCAAGAGGGGGCGGTTTACAGATACGCAGTATTTT
CDR3: CASSPSKRGRFTDTQYF
J: TRBJ2-3
D: TRBD1
V: TRBV19
size: few

DNA: TGCAGCGTTTCGGGACTTCTAGGCGATACTCAAGAGACCCAGTACTTC
CDR3: CSVSGLLGDTQETQYF
J: TRBJ2-5
D: NA
V: TRBV29-1
size: NA

DNA: TGTGCCAGCTCACCACGTAGTATCGGTTTGTACGAGCAGTACTTC
CDR3: CASSPRSIGLYEQYF
J: TRBJ2-7
D: NA
V: TRBV18
size: NA

DNA: TGCGCCAGCAGACCCGGACTAGCGCAGAGTACGCAGTATTTT
CDR3: CASRPGLAQSTQYF
J: TRBJ2-3
D: TRBD2
V: TRBV10-2
size: NA

DNA: TGCGCCAGCAGTGGACAGGCGAACACTGAAGCTTTCTTT
CDR3: CASSGQANTEAFF
J: TRBJ1-1
D: TRBD1
V: TRBV5-1
size: NA

DNA: TGCGCCAGCAGCTTTCCGGGACAGGGATTGGGGGGGGAACAAGAGACCCAGTACTTC
CDR3: CASSFPGQGLGGEQETQYF
J: TRBJ2-5
D: TRBD1
V: TRBV5-1
size: NA

DNA: TGTGCCTGGAGTGTACAGGTTTCTGGGGCCAACGTCCTGACTTTC
CDR3: CAWSVQVSGANVLTF
J: TRBJ2-6
D: NA
V: TRBV30
size: NA

DNA: TGTGCCAGCAGCCCGGCAGTACCAGGGATTCCCCTCCACTTT
CDR3: CASSPAVPGIPLHF
J: TRBJ1-6
D: NA
V: TRBV14
size: NA

DNA: TGTGCCACCAGCAACCCCAATCAGCCCCAGCATTTT
CDR3: CATSNPNQPQHF
J: TRBJ1-5
D: NA
V: TRBV15
size: few

DNA: TGTGCCAGCAGTTCTGACAGTGCCGCCCGTCAGCAGTATTTT
CDR3: CASSSDSAARQQYF
J: TRBJ2-3
D: NA
V: TRBV6-6
size: NA

DNA: TGTGCCAGCAGCTCGGGACTAGTAGAGACCCAGTACTTC
CDR3: CASSSGLVETQYF
J: TRBJ2-5
D: TRBD2
V: TRBV7-2
size: NA

DNA: TGTGCCAGCAGCTATCTATGGACAGGCCCCCAAGAGACCCAGTACTTC
CDR3: CASSYLWTGPQETQYF
J: TRBJ2-5
D: TRBD1
V: TRBV7-8
size: few

DNA: TGCAGCGTTGACTCGGTCTATGGCTACACCTTC
CDR3: CSVDSVYGYTF
J: TRBJ1-2
D: NA
V: TRBV29-1
size: NA

DNA: TGTGCCAGCAGTGAAGAAGGGACAGCGAACACTGAAGCTTTCTTT
CDR3: CASSEEGTANTEAFF
J: TRBJ1-1
D: TRBD1
V: TRBV6-1
size: NA

DNA: TGTGCCACCAGCAGAGAGGGGGGGGCGTCGGGCTATGGCTACACCTTC
CDR3: CATSREGGASGYGYTF
J: TRBJ1-2
D: NA
V: TRBV15
size: NA

DNA: TGTGCCAGCAGTTTATATGATGAGCAGTTCTTC
CDR3: CASSLYDEQFF
J: TRBJ2-1
D: NA
V: TRBV7-9
size: NA

DNA: TGTGCCAGCAGCTTAGCCCCGGGGGGTCTGTACGAGCAGTACTTC
CDR3: CASSLAPGGLYEQYF
J: TRBJ2-7
D: TRBD2
V: TRBV7-8
size: NA